A selection of T cell receptor beta chains follows, all from one sample in a study of T cells in Graves' hyperthyroidism and ophthalmopathy. One entry per CDR3 protein, called by TCRdb with MiXCR from the multiplex PCR reads. The profile shows a few hundred thousand distinct CDR3 sequences, less than 20% of them singletons. The specimen was blood. Receptors were obtained from a woman aged 18 to 35 with Graves' hyperthyroidism that later progressed to Graves' ophthalmopathy. Each CDR3 is given with its conserved first and last residue.

v_gene: TRBV7-2; j_gene: TRBJ2-3; CDR3aa: CASSLKALEIPDTQYF
v_gene: TRBV7-6; j_gene: TRBJ1-4; CDR3aa: CASSRTPGHQLFF
v_gene: TRBV19; j_gene: TRBJ1-2; CDR3aa: CASSSTGAGYGNTF
v_gene: TRBV28; j_gene: TRBJ1-4; CDR3aa: CASSLRLFATNEKLFF
v_gene: TRBV7-9; j_gene: TRBJ2-3; CDR3aa: CASRQGTSGNSLTDTQYF
v_gene: TRBV5-1; j_gene: TRBJ1-1; CDR3aa: CASSSGQPEAFF
v_gene: TRBV29-1; j_gene: TRBJ2-2; CDR3aa: CSVEVGRSNTGELFF
v_gene: TRBV2; j_gene: TRBJ2-7; CDR3aa: CATKGQGVDEQYF
v_gene: TRBV15; j_gene: TRBJ2-5; CDR3aa: CATSPGLAGGSQETQYF
v_gene: TRBV7-2; j_gene: TRBJ2-3; CDR3aa: CASSLVGSDTQYF
v_gene: TRBV28; j_gene: TRBJ1-3; CDR3aa: CAISGQGASGNTIYF
v_gene: TRBV2; j_gene: TRBJ2-1; CDR3aa: CASTLLAGGPGEQFF
v_gene: TRBV12-3/TRBV12-4; j_gene: TRBJ2-7; CDR3aa: CASSRAALAIAYEQYF
v_gene: TRBV7-2; j_gene: TRBJ2-1; CDR3aa: CASSPPGTGLQYGQFF
v_gene: TRBV20-1; j_gene: TRBJ1-1; CDR3aa: CSARPSLGSSASFGFF
v_gene: TRBV25-1; j_gene: TRBJ1-4; CDR3aa: CASSDASGGQANEKLFF
v_gene: TRBV6-1; j_gene: TRBJ1-6; CDR3aa: CASNQLGQGSSPLHF
v_gene: TRBV7-2; j_gene: TRBJ2-7; CDR3aa: CASSLDTSAIYEQYF
v_gene: TRBV28; j_gene: TRBJ2-7; CDR3aa: CASSSTTQTGPLEQYF
v_gene: TRBV30; j_gene: TRBJ1-2; CDR3aa: CAWKRSSYTF
v_gene: TRBV9; j_gene: TRBJ2-5; CDR3aa: CASSNWGGRETQYF
v_gene: TRBV2; j_gene: TRBJ1-4; CDR3aa: CASSVHEKLFF
v_gene: TRBV6-1; j_gene: TRBJ1-1; CDR3aa: CASSPPDDRAFF
v_gene: TRBV2; j_gene: TRBJ2-7; CDR3aa: CASRVREGNYEQYF
v_gene: TRBV28; j_gene: TRBJ2-1; CDR3aa: CASRPLAGGPYNEQFF
v_gene: TRBV12-3/TRBV12-4; j_gene: TRBJ1-1; CDR3aa: CASSFTPFGSAFF
v_gene: TRBV2; j_gene: TRBJ2-3; CDR3aa: CASILEVDTQYF
v_gene: TRBV19; j_gene: TRBJ2-1; CDR3aa: CASSSSTSPGNEQFF
v_gene: TRBV18; j_gene: TRBJ2-3; CDR3aa: CARPWGESTDTQYF
v_gene: TRBV12-3/TRBV12-4; j_gene: TRBJ2-1; CDR3aa: CASSFRQVAFF
v_gene: TRBV19; j_gene: TRBJ1-5; CDR3aa: CASSPTGQGGNQPQHF
v_gene: TRBV6-2/TRBV6-3; j_gene: TRBJ2-5; CDR3aa: CASSYGTLFLIETQYF
v_gene: TRBV29-1; j_gene: TRBJ1-1; CDR3aa: CSVETPANWGTEAFF
v_gene: TRBV3-2; j_gene: TRBJ2-3; CDR3aa: CASSLRLQVFELAGTFSTDTQYF
v_gene: TRBV27; j_gene: TRBJ2-7; CDR3aa: CASTSLAGTGEQYF
v_gene: TRBV6-5; j_gene: TRBJ2-7; CDR3aa: CASSYNRQGGNEQYF
v_gene: TRBV27; j_gene: TRBJ2-7; CDR3aa: CASATGVGEQYF